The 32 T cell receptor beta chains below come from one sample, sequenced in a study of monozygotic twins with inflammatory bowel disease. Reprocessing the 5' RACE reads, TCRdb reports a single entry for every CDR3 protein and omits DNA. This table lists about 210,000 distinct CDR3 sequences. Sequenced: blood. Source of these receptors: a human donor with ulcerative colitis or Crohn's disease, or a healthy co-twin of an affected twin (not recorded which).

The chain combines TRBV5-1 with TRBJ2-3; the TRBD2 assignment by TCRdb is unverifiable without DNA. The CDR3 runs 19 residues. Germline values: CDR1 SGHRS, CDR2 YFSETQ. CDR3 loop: CASSLRGGSRGWGTDTQYF.

The CDR3 is CATSRDRALSPLHF. The chain couples TRBV15 to TRBJ1-6. CDR3 size: 14 residues. Germline values: CDR1 LNHNV, CDR2 YYDKDF (reference sequence).

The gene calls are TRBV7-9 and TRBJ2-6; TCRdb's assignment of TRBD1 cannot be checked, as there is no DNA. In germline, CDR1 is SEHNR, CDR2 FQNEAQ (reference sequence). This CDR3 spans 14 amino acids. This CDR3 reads CAASRGTGANVLTF.

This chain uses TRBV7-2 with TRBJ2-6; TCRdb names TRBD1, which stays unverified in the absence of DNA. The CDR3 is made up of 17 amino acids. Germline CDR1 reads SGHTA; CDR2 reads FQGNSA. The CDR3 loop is CASSPGQGPSGANVLTF.

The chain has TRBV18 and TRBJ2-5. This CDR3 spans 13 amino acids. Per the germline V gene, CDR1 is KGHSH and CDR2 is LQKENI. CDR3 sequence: CASVEGLQETQYF.

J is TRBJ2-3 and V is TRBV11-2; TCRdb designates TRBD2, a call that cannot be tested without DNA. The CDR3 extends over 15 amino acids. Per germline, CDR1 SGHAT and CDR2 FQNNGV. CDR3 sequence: CASRPSGRITDTQYF.

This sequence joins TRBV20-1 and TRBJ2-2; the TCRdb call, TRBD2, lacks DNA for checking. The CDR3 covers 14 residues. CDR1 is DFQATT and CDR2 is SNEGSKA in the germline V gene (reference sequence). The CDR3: CSAFRTSGTGELFF.

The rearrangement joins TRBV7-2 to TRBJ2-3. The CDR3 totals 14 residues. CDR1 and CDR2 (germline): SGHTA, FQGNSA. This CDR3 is CASSLNWSTDTQYF.

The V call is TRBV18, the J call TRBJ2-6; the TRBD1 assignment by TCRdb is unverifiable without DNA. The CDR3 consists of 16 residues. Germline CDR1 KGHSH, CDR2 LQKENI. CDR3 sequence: CASSPGPRAGANVLTF.

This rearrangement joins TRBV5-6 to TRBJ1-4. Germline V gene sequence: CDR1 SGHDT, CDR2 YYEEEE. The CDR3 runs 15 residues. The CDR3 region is CASSSLGATNEKLFF.

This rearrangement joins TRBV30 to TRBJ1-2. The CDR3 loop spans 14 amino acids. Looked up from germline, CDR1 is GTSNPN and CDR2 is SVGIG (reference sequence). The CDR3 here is CAWSVAGTNYGYTF.

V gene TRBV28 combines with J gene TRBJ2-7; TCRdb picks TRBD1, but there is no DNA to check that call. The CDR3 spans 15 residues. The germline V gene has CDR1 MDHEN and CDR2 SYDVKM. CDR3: CASSPPMIPGREQYF.

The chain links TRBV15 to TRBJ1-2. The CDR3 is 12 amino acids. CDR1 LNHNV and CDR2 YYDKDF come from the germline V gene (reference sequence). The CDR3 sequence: CATSRDNGEATF.

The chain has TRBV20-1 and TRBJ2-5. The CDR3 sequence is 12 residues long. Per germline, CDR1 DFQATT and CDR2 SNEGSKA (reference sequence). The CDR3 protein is CSAFGPTETQYF.

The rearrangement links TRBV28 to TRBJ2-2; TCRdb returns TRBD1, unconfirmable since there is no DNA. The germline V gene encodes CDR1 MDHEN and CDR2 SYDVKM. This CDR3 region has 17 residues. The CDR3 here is CASSPFQGRGNTGELFF.

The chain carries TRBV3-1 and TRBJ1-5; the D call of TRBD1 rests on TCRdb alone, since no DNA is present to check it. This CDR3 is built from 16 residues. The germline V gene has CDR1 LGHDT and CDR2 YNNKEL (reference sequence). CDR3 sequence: CASSQGDNLSNQPQHF.

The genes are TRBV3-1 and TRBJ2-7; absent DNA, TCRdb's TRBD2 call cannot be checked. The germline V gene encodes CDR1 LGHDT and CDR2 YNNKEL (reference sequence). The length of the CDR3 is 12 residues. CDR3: CASSRSGTERYF.

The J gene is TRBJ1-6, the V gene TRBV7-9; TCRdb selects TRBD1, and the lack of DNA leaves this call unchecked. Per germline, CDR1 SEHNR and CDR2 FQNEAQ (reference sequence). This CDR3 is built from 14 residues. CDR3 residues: CASSLGENNSPLHF.

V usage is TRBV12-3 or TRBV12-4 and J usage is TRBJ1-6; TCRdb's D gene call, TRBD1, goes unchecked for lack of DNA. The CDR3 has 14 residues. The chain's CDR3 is CASSQGQGNSPLHF.

CDR3 sequence reads: CASSPSGGNTIYF. The chain links TRBV18 to TRBJ1-3. From germline, CDR1 is KGHSH and CDR2 LQKENI. The length of the CDR3 is 13 residues.

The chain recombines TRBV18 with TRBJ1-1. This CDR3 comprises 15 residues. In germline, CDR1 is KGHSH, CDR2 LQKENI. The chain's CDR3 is CASSPIKGRNTEAFF.

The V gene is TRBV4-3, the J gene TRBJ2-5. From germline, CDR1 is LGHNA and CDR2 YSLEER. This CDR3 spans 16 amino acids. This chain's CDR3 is CASSQGLGLLQETQYF.

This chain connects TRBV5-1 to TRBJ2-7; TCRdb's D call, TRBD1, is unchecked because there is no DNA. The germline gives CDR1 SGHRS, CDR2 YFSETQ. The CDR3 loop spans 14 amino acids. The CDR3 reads CASRLTGDPYEQYF.

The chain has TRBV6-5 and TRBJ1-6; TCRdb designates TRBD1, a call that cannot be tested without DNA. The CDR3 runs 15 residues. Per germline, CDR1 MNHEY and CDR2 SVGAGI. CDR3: CASSYSGDRGSPLHF.

This chain's CDR3 is CAWTPGHSYEQYF. This sequence joins TRBV30 and TRBJ2-7; TCRdb picks TRBD1, but there is no DNA to check that call. Germline V gene sequence: CDR1 GTSNPN, CDR2 SVGIG (reference sequence). The CDR3 totals 13 residues. Full variable domain (rest looked up from reference TRBV30 and TRBJ2-7): SQTIHQWPATLVQPVGSPLSLECTVEGTSNPNLYWYRQAAGRGLQLLFYSVGIGQISSEVPQNLSASRPQDRQFILSSKKLLLSDSGFYLCAWTPGHSYEQYFGPGTRLTVT.

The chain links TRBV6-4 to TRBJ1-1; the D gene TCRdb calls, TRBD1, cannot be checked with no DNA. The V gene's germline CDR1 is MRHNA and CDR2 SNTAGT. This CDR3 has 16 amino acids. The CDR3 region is CASRAEGFGANTEAFF.

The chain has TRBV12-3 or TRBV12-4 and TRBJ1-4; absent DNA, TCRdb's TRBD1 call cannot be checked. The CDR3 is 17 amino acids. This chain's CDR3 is CASSFWALGTANEKLFF.

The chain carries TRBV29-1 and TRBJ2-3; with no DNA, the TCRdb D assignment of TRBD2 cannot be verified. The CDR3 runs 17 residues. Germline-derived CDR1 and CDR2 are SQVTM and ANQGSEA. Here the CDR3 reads CSVSGGQTSESTDTQYF.

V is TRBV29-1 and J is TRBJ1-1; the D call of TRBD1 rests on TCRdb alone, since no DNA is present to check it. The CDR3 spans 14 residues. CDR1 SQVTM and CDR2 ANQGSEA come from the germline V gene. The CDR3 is CSARTVGPTTEAFF. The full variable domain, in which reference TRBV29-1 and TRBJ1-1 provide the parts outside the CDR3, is SAVISQKPSRDICQRGTSLTIQCQVDSQVTMMFWYRQQPGQSLTLIATANQGSEATYESGFVIDKFPISRPNLTFSTLTVSNMSPEDSSIYLCSARTVGPTTEAFFGQGTRLTVV.

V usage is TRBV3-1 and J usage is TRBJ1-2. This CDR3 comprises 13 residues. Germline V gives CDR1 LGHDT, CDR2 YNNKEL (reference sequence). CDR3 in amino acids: CASSQQVLYGYTF.

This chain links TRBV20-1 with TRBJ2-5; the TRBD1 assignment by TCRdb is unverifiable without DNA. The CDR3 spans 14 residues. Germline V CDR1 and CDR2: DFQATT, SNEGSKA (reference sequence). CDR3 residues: CSAEHETGEETQYF.

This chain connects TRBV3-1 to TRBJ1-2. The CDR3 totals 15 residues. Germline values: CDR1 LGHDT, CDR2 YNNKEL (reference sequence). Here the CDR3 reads CASSPLQAGPRGYTF.